This entry is about one TCR beta chain. Its antigen is not identified. The germline V gene has CDR1 SGHTA and CDR2 FQGNSA. Trimming stripped 4 bases from V and 6 bases from J, with 12 bases between. This CDR3 region has 13 residues. The whole isolated RNA underwent reverse transcription, so sequencing captured expressed TCRB transcripts. TCRdb's table, derived via immunoSEQ multiplex PCR, lists solely in-frame clones and lacks some. The sample contains roughly 340,000 clones, about 14% of which appear only once. The data originate from a study of beta chain features in type 1 diabetes. The overall study: Cell yields, gender and age were comparable in patients and healthy donors. Across every sample, around 98 million sorted cells were examined in total.

General study points: All four CD4+ subsets from Type 1 diabetes patients carried moderately but significantly shorter TCRB CDR3s. The VDJ junctions of type 1 diabetes patients carried fewer insertions and more deletions. The analysis here could not establish whether HLA type shapes TCRB rearrangement.

This clonotype was sampled from a young woman with type 1 diabetes. Sequencing was performed on naive CD4+ T cells from blood. The chain combines TRBV7-2 with TRBJ1-2; D may be TRBD1 (6 bases). CDR3 sequence (DNA): TGTGCCAGCAGCTCACCCACAGGGAATGGCTACACCTTC. It yields the protein CASSSPTGNGYTF.